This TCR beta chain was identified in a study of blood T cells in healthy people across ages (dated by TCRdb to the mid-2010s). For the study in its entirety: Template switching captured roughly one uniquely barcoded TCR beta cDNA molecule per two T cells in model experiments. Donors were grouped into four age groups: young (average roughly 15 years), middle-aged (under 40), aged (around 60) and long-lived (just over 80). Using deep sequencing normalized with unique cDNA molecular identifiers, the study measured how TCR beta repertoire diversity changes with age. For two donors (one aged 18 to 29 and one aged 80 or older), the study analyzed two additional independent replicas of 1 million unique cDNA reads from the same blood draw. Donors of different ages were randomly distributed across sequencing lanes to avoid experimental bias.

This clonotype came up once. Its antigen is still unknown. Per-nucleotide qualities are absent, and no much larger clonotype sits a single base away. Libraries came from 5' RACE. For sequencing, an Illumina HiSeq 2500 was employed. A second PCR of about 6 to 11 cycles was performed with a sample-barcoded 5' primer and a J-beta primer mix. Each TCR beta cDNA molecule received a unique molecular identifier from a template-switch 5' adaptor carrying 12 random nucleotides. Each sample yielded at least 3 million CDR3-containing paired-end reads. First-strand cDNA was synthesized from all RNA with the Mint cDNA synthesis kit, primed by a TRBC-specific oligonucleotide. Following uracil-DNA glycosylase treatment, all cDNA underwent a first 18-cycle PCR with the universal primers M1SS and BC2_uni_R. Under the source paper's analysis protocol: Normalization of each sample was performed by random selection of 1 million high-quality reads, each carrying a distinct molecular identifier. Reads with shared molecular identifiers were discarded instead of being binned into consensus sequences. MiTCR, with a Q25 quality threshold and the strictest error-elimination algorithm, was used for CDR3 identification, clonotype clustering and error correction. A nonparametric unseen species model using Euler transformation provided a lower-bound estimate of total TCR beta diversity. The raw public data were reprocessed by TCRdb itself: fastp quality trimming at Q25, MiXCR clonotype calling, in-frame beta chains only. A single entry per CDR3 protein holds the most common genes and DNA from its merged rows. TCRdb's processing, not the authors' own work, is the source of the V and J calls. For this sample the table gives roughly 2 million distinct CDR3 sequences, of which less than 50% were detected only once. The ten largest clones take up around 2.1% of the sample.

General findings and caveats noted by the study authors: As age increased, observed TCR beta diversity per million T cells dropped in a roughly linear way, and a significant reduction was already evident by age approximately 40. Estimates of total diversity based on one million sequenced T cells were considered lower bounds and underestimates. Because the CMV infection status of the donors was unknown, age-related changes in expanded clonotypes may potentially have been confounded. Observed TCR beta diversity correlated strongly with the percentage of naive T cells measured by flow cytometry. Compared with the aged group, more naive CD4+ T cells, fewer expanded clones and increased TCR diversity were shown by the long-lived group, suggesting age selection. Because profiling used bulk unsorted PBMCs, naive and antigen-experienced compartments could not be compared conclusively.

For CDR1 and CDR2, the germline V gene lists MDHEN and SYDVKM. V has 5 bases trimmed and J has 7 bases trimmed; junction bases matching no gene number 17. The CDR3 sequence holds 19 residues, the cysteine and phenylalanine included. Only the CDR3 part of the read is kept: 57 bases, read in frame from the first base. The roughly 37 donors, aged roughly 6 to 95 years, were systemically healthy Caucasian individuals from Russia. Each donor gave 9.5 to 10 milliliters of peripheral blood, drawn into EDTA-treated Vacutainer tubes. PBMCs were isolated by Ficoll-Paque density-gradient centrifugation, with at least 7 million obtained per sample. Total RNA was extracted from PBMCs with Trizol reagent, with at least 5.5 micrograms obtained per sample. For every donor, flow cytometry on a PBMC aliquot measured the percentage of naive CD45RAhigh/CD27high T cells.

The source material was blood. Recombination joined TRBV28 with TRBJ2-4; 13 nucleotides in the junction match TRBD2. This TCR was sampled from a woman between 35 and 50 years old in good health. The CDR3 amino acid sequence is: CASSPGLAGDPREDNIQYF. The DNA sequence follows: TGTGCCAGCAGTCCCGGACTAGCGGGGGACCCACGAGAGGATAACATTCAGTACTTC.